These 25 T cell receptor beta chains share one sample of origin, sequenced in a study of T cell repertoires in cytomegalovirus infection. TCRdb re-derived calls from the reads in MiXCR, one entry per CDR3 protein. In the table there are some 180,000 distinct CDR3 sequences, nearly 9.5% of which are singletons. The sequenced sample was PBMCs. Receptors originate from a human donor in good health (CMV status not recorded). Some clones in this sample may be carry-over from other donors' samples.

The sample holds many counts of this clonotype. This chain uses TRBV7-2 with TRBJ2-5; D unclear. Germline lookup yields CDR1 SGHTA and CDR2 FQGNSA. Trimming removed 2 bases from V and 1 base from J, with 11 bases in between. This CDR3 is 15 amino acids long. In nucleotides, the CDR3 is TGTGCCAGCAGCTTATACAACACCATCCAAGAGACCCAGTACTTC. Its protein product is CASSLYNTIQETQYF.

This clonotype was observed at least ten times. V gene TRBV7-2 combines with J gene TRBJ2-7; no reliable D call. V lost 5 bases to trimming and J lost 0 bases, with 11 bases between them. This CDR3 spans 14 amino acids. CDR1 and CDR2 from the germline V gene are SGHTA and FQGNSA. CDR3 region: CASSNNRVSYEQYF. The CDR3, as DNA: TGTGCCAGCAGCAATAATAGGGTCTCCTACGAGCAGTACTTC.

V is TRBV20-1 and J is TRBJ2-5, with D maybe TRBD1 (5 bases). V was pared by 3 bases and J by 0 bases, with 8 bases between. Germline CDR1 and CDR2: DFQATT and SNEGSKA (reference sequence). The CDR3 runs 13 residues. CDR3 sequence: CSARDIYQETQYF. CDR3 coding DNA: TGCAGTGCTAGGGACATATACCAAGAGACCCAGTACTTC.

This clonotype came up many times. V gene TRBV20-1 combines with J gene TRBJ1-6; 7 positions match TRBD1. The V gene end was trimmed by 0 bases and the J gene end by 10 bases; junction bases not matched to a gene: 15. This CDR3 has 17 residues. Germline CDR1 DFQATT, CDR2 SNEGSKA (reference sequence). The CDR3 bases are TGCAGTGCTAGAGATACGCAGACAGGGACTTGGAACTCACCCCTCCACTTT. Protein: CSARDTQTGTWNSPLHF.

This clonotype was counted ten times or more. The CDR3 protein is CASSFEVLQETQYF. The CDR3 DNA reads as TGTGCCAGCAGCTTCGAGGTTCTCCAAGAGACCCAGTACTTC. The chain combines TRBV7-9 with TRBJ2-5; D unclear. Per germline, CDR1 SEHNR and CDR2 FQNEAQ (reference sequence). This CDR3 region has 14 residues. The ends were cut back, 3 bases at V and 1 base at J, with 9 bases in the middle.

The gene calls are TRBV19 and TRBJ1-1; unclear D gene. The germline V and J ends were trimmed by 2 bases and 5 bases, with 15 bases remaining between them. This CDR3 region has 15 residues. Germline lookup yields CDR1 LNHDA and CDR2 SQIVND (reference sequence). The CDR3 region has the DNA TGTGCCAGTAGTATATCTCGGGCCCAAGGGACTGAAGCTTTCTTT. Translating gives CASSISRAQGTEAFF.

There are a few counts of this clonotype. J is TRBJ1-2 and V is TRBV5-4; 7 bases are a match to TRBD1. V was pared by 4 bases and J by 4 bases, with 7 bases of the junction left unmatched. Looked up from germline, CDR1 is SGHNT and CDR2 is YYREEE (reference sequence). The CDR3 contains 14 residues. For the CDR3, the DNA is TGTGCCAGCAGCATCGGACAGGAGTCCTATGGCTACACCTTC. Its translation: CASSIGQESYGYTF.

This clonotype has at least ten counts. The rearrangement links TRBV11-2 to TRBJ2-4, with D possibly matching TRBD1 (6 bases). V was pared by 5 bases and J by 6 bases, with 17 bases between. The germline CDR1 and CDR2 sequences are SGHAT and FQNNGV. This CDR3 is built from 15 residues. The CDR3 region has the DNA TGTGCCAGCAGCCCACGGGACAACCCAGGAAACATTCAGTACTTC. It codes for CASSPRDNPGNIQYF.

Here the CDR3 reads CAISKHRGGSPETQYF. The CDR3 coding sequence is TGTGCCATCAGTAAACACCGTGGGGGGTCGCCAGAGACCCAGTACTTC. This chain joins TRBV10-3 and TRBJ2-5; weak D call: TRBD2 (6 bases). Looked up from germline, CDR1 is ENHRY and CDR2 is SYGVKD. CDR3 length equals 16 residues. Deletions cut 5 bases from V and 4 bases from J, with 20 bases between.

The chain recombines TRBV15 with TRBJ2-7, with 9 positions matching TRBD1. V dropped 3 bases and J dropped 2; count of bases not matched to a gene: 5. The CDR3 contains 15 residues. Per the germline V gene, CDR1 is LNHNV and CDR2 is YYDKDF (reference sequence). The chain's CDR3 is CATSRAGTGTYEQYF. CDR3 nucleotide sequence: TGTGCCACCAGCAGGGCCGGGACAGGGACCTACGAGCAGTACTTC.

The V call is TRBV7-2, the J call TRBJ2-7, with D maybe TRBD1 (5 bases). CDR3 size: 12 residues. Germline V lookup: CDR1 SGHTA, CDR2 FQGNSA. The ends were cut back, 5 bases at V and 4 bases at J, with 9 bases in the middle. The CDR3 here is CASSITGYEQYF. The CDR3 DNA reads TGTGCCAGCAGCATCACAGGATACGAGCAGTACTTC.

This clonotype was counted at least ten times. Here the CDR3 reads CASSGTNGEQFF. CDR3 coding DNA: TGTGCCAGCAGCGGCACTAATGGAGAGCAGTTCTTC. The chain couples TRBV7-2 to TRBJ2-1, with D unclear. The CDR3 totals 12 residues. Germline-derived CDR1 and CDR2 are SGHTA and FQGNSA. With 5 bases removed from V and 10 bases from J, the gap between germline ends came to 12 bases. Full variable domain (outside the CDR3, taken from reference TRBV7-2 and TRBJ2-1): GAGVSQSPSNKVTEKGKDVELRCDPISGHTALYWYRQSLGQGLEFLIYFQGNSAPDKSGLPSDRFSAERTGGSVSTLTIQRTQQEDSAVYLCASSGTNGEQFFGPGTRLTVL.

This clonotype came up a few times. The chain links TRBV7-6 to TRBJ1-1; tentative D call: TRBD1 (5 bases). The CDR3 has 13 amino acids. Germline V CDR1 and CDR2: SGHVS, FNYEAQ. The V and J ends lost 5 bases and 2 bases respectively, with 9 bases between them. CDR3 in amino acids: CASSADTNTEAFF. As DNA, the CDR3 is TGTGCCAGCAGCGCGGACACAAACACTGAAGCTTTCTTT.

This clonotype was observed at least ten times. The chain uses TRBV10-2 and TRBJ1-1, with D unclear. The CDR3 spans 12 residues. The V end lost 3 bases, the J end lost 2 bases, and 4 bases lay between the germline ends. The germline V gene has CDR1 WSHSY and CDR2 SAAADI. The DNA for the CDR3 is TGCGCCAGCAGTGACAGAAACACTGAAGCTTTCTTT. This codes for CASSDRNTEAFF.

This clonotype was counted at least ten times. The chain is built from TRBV11-2 and TRBJ1-4; D remains ambiguous. Trimming cost V 5 bases and J 6 bases, with 16 bases left between them. This CDR3 is 15 amino acids long. Germline V gene sequence: CDR1 SGHAT, CDR2 FQNNGV. The CDR3 DNA reads as TGTGCCAGCAGCCTCGGGAGATCATATGATGAAAAACTGTTTTTT. Translated: CASSLGRSYDEKLFF.

In this sample, this clonotype turned up once. This chain links TRBV20-1 with TRBJ2-7; 10 nucleotides line up with TRBD2. The CDR3 length is 15 residues. The germline V gene has CDR1 DFQATT and CDR2 SNEGSKA (reference sequence). The trim removed 5 bases at V and 6 bases at J, leaving 13 bases unmatched. The CDR3 reads CSASPPAGGHSEQYF. The CDR3 nucleotides read TGCAGTGCTTCTCCACCAGCGGGAGGGCACAGCGAGCAGTACTTC.

The chain recombines TRBV13 with TRBJ1-3, with D tentatively TRBD1 (6 bases). The V gene lost 3 bases and the J gene lost 1 base, with 13 bases spanning the gap. The CDR3 extends over 16 amino acids. CDR1 and CDR2 (germline): PRHDT, FYEKMQ (reference sequence). CDR3 sequence reads: CASSFLAGASGNTIYF. The DNA for the CDR3 is TGTGCCAGCAGCTTTTTAGCAGGGGCGTCTGGAAACACCATATATTTT. Full variable domain (remainder filled in from reference TRBV13 and TRBJ1-3): AAGVIQSPRHLIKEKRETATLKCYPIPRHDTVYWYQQGPGQDPQFLISFYEKMQSDKGSIPDRFSAQQFSDYHSELNMSSLELGDSALYFCASSFLAGASGNTIYFGEGSWLTVV.

The sample holds many counts of this clonotype. The chain uses TRBV29-1 and TRBJ1-1, with D possibly being TRBD1 (5 bases). Trimming left V 7 bases short and J 3 bases short, with 27 bases between. In germline, CDR1 is SQVTM, CDR2 ANQGSEA. The CDR3 extends over 17 amino acids. The CDR3 protein is CSAEGLINLRRDTEAFF. The CDR3 DNA is TGCAGCGCCGAGGGGCTGATTAACCTAAGGAGGGACACTGAAGCTTTCTTT. Looking up the rest from reference TRBV29-1 and TRBJ1-1 gives the full variable domain: SAVISQKPSRDICQRGTSLTIQCQVDSQVTMMFWYRQQPGQSLTLIATANQGSEATYESGFVIDKFPISRPNLTFSTLTVSNMSPEDSSIYLCSAEGLINLRRDTEAFFGQGTRLTVV.

This clonotype was detected only a few times. The chain carries TRBV28 and TRBJ2-2; 15 nucleotides match TRBD2. The CDR3 is 17 amino acids. Germline trimming cut 5 bases from V and 4 bases from J; bases unmatched to any gene: 5. The germline V gene has CDR1 MDHEN and CDR2 SYDVKM. The DNA of the CDR3 is TGTGCCAGCAGTCCGACGGGACTAGCGGGAGGCACCGGGGAGCTGTTTTTT. Protein sequence: CASSPTGLAGGTGELFF.

This chain uses TRBV28 with TRBJ2-7; weak D call: TRBD2 (5 bases). The CDR3 length is 15 residues. The V gene's germline CDR1 is MDHEN and CDR2 SYDVKM. V lost 4 bases and J lost 0, with 13 bases in between. The CDR3 reads CASSSPREHSYEQYF. CDR3 nucleotide sequence: TGTGCCAGCAGTTCCCCTCGGGAACACTCCTACGAGCAGTACTTC.

The chain employs TRBV5-1 and TRBJ2-5; D is unresolved. The CDR3 runs 12 residues. Trimming left V 0 bases short and J 5 bases short, with 5 bases between. Germline CDR1 is SGHRS and CDR2 is YFSETQ. CDR3: CASSLVAETQYF. Here the CDR3 DNA reads TGCGCCAGCAGCTTGGTGGCGGAGACCCAGTACTTC.

This clonotype was picked up many times. This CDR3 is CASSFRTGGETQYF. The CDR3 nucleotides are TGTGCCAGCAGCTTCCGGACAGGGGGGGAGACCCAGTACTTC. The chain couples TRBV7-2 to TRBJ2-5; TRBD1 matches at 10 bases. V was clipped by 3 bases and J by 5 bases; unmatched bases: 3. CDR3 length: 14 amino acids. Germline V CDR1 and CDR2: SGHTA, FQGNSA.

There are a few counts of this clonotype. The chain employs TRBV6-6 and TRBJ2-7; 9 bases line up with TRBD1. V was pared by 6 bases and J by 2 bases, with 5 bases of the junction left unmatched. The CDR3 consists of 14 residues. Looked up from germline, CDR1 is MNHNY and CDR2 is SVGAGI (reference sequence). This CDR3 is CASSPGTGPYEQYF. The CDR3 DNA reads TGTGCCAGCAGCCCCGGGACAGGGCCCTACGAGCAGTACTTC.

This clonotype was counted only a few times. V is TRBV7-2 and J is TRBJ1-2; weak D call: TRBD1 (5 bases). The CDR3 covers 15 residues. Per germline, CDR1 SGHTA and CDR2 FQGNSA. V was trimmed by 5 bases and J by 6 bases, leaving 19 bases between them. The CDR3 reads CASSPDRTGTDGYTF. The DNA of the CDR3 is TGTGCCAGCAGCCCCGACAGAACCGGAACCGATGGCTACACCTTC.

The sample holds many counts of this clonotype. V is TRBV19 and J is TRBJ1-4, with TRBD1 as a possible D gene (6 bases). This CDR3 contains 18 residues. Germline CDR1 reads LNHDA; CDR2 reads SQIVND (reference sequence). Trimming cost V 6 bases and J 8 bases, with 28 bases left between them. CDR3 sequence: CASSPPGGQTVTGEKLFF. The CDR3 DNA follows: TGTGCCAGTAGCCCTCCCGGGGGACAAACTGTCACAGGGGAAAAACTGTTTTTT. Looking up the rest from reference TRBV19 and TRBJ1-4 gives the full variable domain: DGGITQSPKYLFRKEGQNVTLSCEQNLNHDAMYWYRQDPGQGLRLIYYSQIVNDFQKGDIAEGYSVSREKKESFPLTVTSAQKNPTAFYLCASSPPGGQTVTGEKLFFGSGTQLSVL.